The 3 T cell receptor beta chains below were found in one sample sequenced in a study of T-cell memory formation after mild COVID-19. TCRdb processed the 5' RACE reads anew with MiXCR; each CDR3 protein has one entry. The table shows about half a million distinct CDR3 sequences, with about 20% occurring only once. The material sequenced was PBMCs or a T cell subset sorted from them (not recorded which). These receptors came from an adult woman who had mild COVID-19 (a few samples of this study predate the infection). Cell type and time point are not known.

The chain uses TRBV6-1 and TRBJ2-7; 10 nucleotides line up with TRBD1. This CDR3 is built from 13 residues. From germline, CDR1 is MNHNS and CDR2 SASEGT. Trimming took 7 bases from V and 4 from J; bases not matched to a gene: 4. CDR3 protein: CASKDRGEYEQYF. CDR3 sequence (DNA): TGTGCCAGCAAGGACAGGGGGGAGTACGAGCAGTACTTC.

The gene calls are TRBV4-3 and TRBJ2-2; TRBD2 aligns across 14 bases. V lost 3 bases to trimming and J lost 6 bases; unmatched junction nucleotides: 6. Per germline, CDR1 LGHNA and CDR2 YSLEER. The CDR3 has 17 residues. The CDR3 region is CASSQVGTSGRPGELFF. The CDR3 DNA sequence: TGCGCCAGCAGCCAGGTTGGGACTAGCGGGAGACCCGGGGAGCTGTTTTTT.

The CDR3 bases are TGTGCCAGCAGCCCCACAGGGGCCATGCGGGAGACCCAGTACTTC. This gives the protein CASSPTGAMRETQYF. The V call is TRBV11-2, the J call TRBJ2-5, with TRBD1 matching 7 bases. The CDR3 runs to 15 residues. CDR1 and CDR2 (germline): SGHAT, FQNNGV. Trimming at V came to 5 bases and at J to 5 bases, leaving 11 bases not matched to a gene.